This TCR beta chain was sequenced in a study of immune heterogeneity within non-small cell lung tumors. Overall study results and limits: Recurring identical dominant CDR3 beta clonotypes were observed across tumor sites within a patient, together with site-unique high-frequency clones. Correlation analysis showed that local T-cell clonality was moderately but significantly associated with local tumor mutational burden (R 0.3 to 0.4).

Bulk tumor genomic DNA constituted the template, at approximately 600 ng per sample. During surgery, several far-apart biopsies were obtained from every primary tumor. Curative surgery was performed on patients who had untreated, newly diagnosed non-small cell lung cancer. This clonotype was observed many times. As yet, its antigen is unknown. TCR beta CDR3 amplification used multiplex PCR with 32 V and 13 J primers. TCRdb independently ran MiXCR on the multiplex PCR reads; one entry per CDR3 protein. The table has roughly 7,200 distinct CDR3 sequences, around 23% seen once. CDR3 size: 14 residues. V lost 3 bases to trimming and J lost 6 bases; unmatched junction nucleotides: 6. Germline CDR1 is SGHRS and CDR2 is YFSETQ.

The receptor was derived from a man in his sixties with non-small cell lung cancer. The chain links TRBV5-1 to TRBJ2-1, with TRBD2 identical over 7 bases. The sequencing sample was made of lung tumor tissue. CDR3 loop: CASSSGTNLNEQFF. As DNA, the CDR3 is TGCGCCAGCAGCTCCGGGACTAACCTCAATGAGCAGTTCTTC.